A selection of T cell receptor beta chains follows, all from one sample in a study of Tregs in tolerant kidney transplant recipients. Sequencing was performed with immunoSEQ multiplex PCR; in TCRdb, only in-frame clones are kept and a portion is missing. The table lists tens of thousands of clones, 80% to 95% of them singletons. The sequencing used CD4+ T cells from blood, collected before the transplant. The receptors stem from a human donor who received a combined kidney and bone marrow transplant. CDR3s include the opening cysteine and the closing phenylalanine or tryptophan. The D gene is left open where the match is weak. Some rows have no size entry. The others give once, few or many, or a class for an expanded clone.

TRBV9	-	TRBD1	TRBJ2-3	CASSPSALGTGTELDTQYF	TGTGCCAGCAGCCCTAGTGCTCTAGGGACCGGGACAGAACTAGATACGCAGTATTTT
TRBV2	-	TRBD2	TRBJ2-4	CASSQGEGSGNIQYF	TGTGCCAGCAGTCAAGGGGAGGGGTCGGGAAACATTCAGTACTTC
TRBV4-1	-	-	TRBJ2-5	CASSQETAGIETQYF	TGCGCCAGCAGCCAAGAAACGGCCGGGATAGAGACCCAGTACTTC
TRBV30	-	-	TRBJ1-2	CAWSTQALNYGYTF	TGTGCCTGGAGTACACAGGCTTTAAACTATGGCTACACCTTC
TRBV18	-	-	TRBJ1-3	CASSPGQGRIFSGNTIYF	TGTGCCAGCTCACCGGGTCAGGGCAGGATCTTCTCTGGAAACACCATATATTTT
TRBV6-1	-	-	TRBJ1-5	CASRVVGGQPQHF	TGTGCCAGCAGGGTAGTCGGGGGTCAGCCCCAGCATTTT
TRBV15	-	TRBD2	TRBJ2-7	CATSRSATSGRNGEQYF	TGTGCCACCAGCAGATCCGCTACTAGCGGGAGAAATGGCGAGCAGTACTTC
TRBV7-9	-	-	TRBJ2-7	CASSFSQEGTYEQYF	TGTGCCAGCAGCTTTTCACAGGAAGGAACATACGAGCAGTACTTC
TRBV28	-	-	TRBJ1-2	CASSLVTVPRDGYTF	TGTGCCAGCAGTTTAGTAACGGTCCCCAGGGATGGCTACACCTTC
TRBV7-2	-	TRBD2	TRBJ2-1	CASSLRRRGLGFGEQFF	TGTGCCAGCAGCTTAAGGAGAAGGGGACTAGGGTTTGGTGAGCAGTTCTTC
TRBV27	-	-	TRBJ2-5	CASSFCPETGFQETQYF	TGTGCCAGCAGTTTTTGTCCGGAGACAGGCTTCCAAGAGACCCAGTACTTC
TRBV19	-	-	TRBJ2-7	CASSSRVARRYEQYF	TGTGCCAGTAGTTCCAGGGTTGCGCGAAGGTACGAGCAGTACTTC
TRBV7-9	once	-	TRBJ2-5	CASSLGGRGRSEETQYF	TGTGCCAGCAGCTTAGGCGGCAGGGGTCGTTCGGAAGAGACCCAGTACTTC
TRBV4-1	-	-	TRBJ1-5	CASSQGLRGGEPNQPQHF	TGCGCCAGCAGCCAAGGCCTCCGGGGGGGAGAGCCTAATCAGCCCCAGCATTTT
TRBV7-8	-	-	TRBJ2-5	CASSPPGVKTQYF	TGTGCCAGCAGCCCCCCGGGGGTAAAGACCCAGTACTTC